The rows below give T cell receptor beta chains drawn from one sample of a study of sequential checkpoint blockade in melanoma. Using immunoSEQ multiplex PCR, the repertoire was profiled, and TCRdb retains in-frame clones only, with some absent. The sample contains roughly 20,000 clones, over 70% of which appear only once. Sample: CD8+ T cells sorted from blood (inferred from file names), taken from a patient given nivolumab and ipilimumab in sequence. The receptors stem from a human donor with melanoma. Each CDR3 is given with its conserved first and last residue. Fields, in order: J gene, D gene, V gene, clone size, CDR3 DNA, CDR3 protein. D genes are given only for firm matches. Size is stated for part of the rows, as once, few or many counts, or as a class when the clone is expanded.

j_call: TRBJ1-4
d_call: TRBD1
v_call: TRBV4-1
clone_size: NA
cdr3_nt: TGCGCCAGCAGCCGAGCCGGGACAGGGACTGAAAAACTGTTTTTT
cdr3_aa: CASSRAGTGTEKLFF

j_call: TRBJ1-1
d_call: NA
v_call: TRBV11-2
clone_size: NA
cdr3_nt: TGTGCCAGCAGCTTCGGGGGTGTGAACACTGAAGCTTTCTTT
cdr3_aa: CASSFGGVNTEAFF

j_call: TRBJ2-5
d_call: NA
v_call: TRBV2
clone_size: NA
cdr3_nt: TGTGCCAGCAGTGAAGGTGCGCGGGGCCTCCAAGAGACCCAGTACTTC
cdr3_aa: CASSEGARGLQETQYF

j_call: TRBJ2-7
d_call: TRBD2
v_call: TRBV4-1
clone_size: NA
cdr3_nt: TGCGCCAGCAGCCAAGACGGGGGGTACGAGCAGTACTTC
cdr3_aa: CASSQDGGYEQYF

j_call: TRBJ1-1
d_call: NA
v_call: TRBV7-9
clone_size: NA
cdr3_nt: TGTGCCAGCCGCGGGCCGGGGGACACTGAAGCTTTCTTT
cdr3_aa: CASRGPGDTEAFF

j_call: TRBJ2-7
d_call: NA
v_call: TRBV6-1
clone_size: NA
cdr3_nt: TGTGCCAGCAGTTATGTATCGGGTTACGAGCAGTACTTC
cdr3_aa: CASSYVSGYEQYF

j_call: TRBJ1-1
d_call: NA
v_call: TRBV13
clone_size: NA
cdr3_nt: TGTGCCAGCAGCCCTCGGGTCACTGAAGCTTTCTTT
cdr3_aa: CASSPRVTEAFF

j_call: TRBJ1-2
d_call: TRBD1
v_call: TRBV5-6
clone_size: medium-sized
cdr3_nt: TGTGCCAGCAGCATGTCGACAGGGGGCTTCTATGGCTACACCTTC
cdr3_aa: CASSMSTGGFYGYTF

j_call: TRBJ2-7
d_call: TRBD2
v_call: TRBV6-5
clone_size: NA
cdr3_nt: TGTGTCAGCAGTTACTCTGGCCTAGCGGGAGAGTACGAGCAGTACTTC
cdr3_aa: CVSSYSGLAGEYEQYF

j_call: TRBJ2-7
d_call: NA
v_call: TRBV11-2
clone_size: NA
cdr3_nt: TGTGCCAGCAGCTTGGGCGACTACGAGCAGTACTTC
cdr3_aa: CASSLGDYEQYF

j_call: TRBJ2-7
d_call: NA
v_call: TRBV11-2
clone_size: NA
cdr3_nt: TGTGCCAGCAGCTACACCCCCCTCGAGCAGTACTTC
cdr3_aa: CASSYTPLEQYF